Below are 30 T cell receptor beta chains sequenced from a single sample in a study of identical twins. In TCRdb, the 5' RACE reads were re-called with MiXCR into one record per CDR3 protein. The sample has fewer than 900,000 distinct CDR3 sequences; 21% are singletons. A further study also used this sample, focusing on T cells expressing NK-cell markers.

The source material was PBMCs. The source is a woman aged 18-30 years in good health.

This clonotype occurred a few times. This chain uses TRBV12-3 or TRBV12-4 with TRBJ1-2, with D tentatively TRBD1 (5 bases). V lost 8 bases, J lost 8 bases, and 12 bases lay in between. The CDR3 covers 11 residues. This CDR3 is CASRRGAGYTF. CDR3 DNA sequence: TGTGCCAGCCGGAGGGGCGCCGGCTACACCTTC.

This clonotype has at least ten counts. The V gene is TRBV12-3 or TRBV12-4, the J gene TRBJ2-2, with D perhaps TRBD2 (5 bases). The V gene lost 0 bases and the J gene lost 7 bases, with 6 bases spanning the gap. There are 13 residues in the CDR3. The CDR3 coding sequence is TGTGCCAGCAGTTTAGCGGGAGTCGGGGAGCTGTTTTTT. Protein: CASSLAGVGELFF.

The chain combines TRBV20-1 with TRBJ2-5; D not resolved. This CDR3 is built from 11 residues. Germline-derived CDR1 and CDR2 are DFQATT and SNEGSKA (reference sequence). The ends were cut back, 7 bases at V and 2 bases at J, with 8 bases in the middle. The CDR3, as DNA: TGCAGTGTGGTGGGGCAAGAGACCCAGTACTTC. Amino acid sequence: CSVVGQETQYF.

This clonotype was counted between two and nine times. The chain uses TRBV20-1 and TRBJ2-5, with D perhaps TRBD2 (5 bases). The ends were cut back, 3 bases at V and 5 bases at J, with 13 bases in the middle. From germline, CDR1 is DFQATT and CDR2 SNEGSKA (reference sequence). This CDR3 comprises 13 residues. This CDR3 reads CSASPPGLETQYF. The CDR3 DNA is TGCAGTGCTAGCCCCCCGGGGTTGGAGACCCAGTACTTC.

The chain recombines TRBV7-9 with TRBJ2-7, with D possibly called TRBD1 or TRBD2 (7 bases each). Trimming shortened V by 9 bases and J by 7 bases, and 31 bases separated the two germline ends. CDR3 length: 17 residues. Germline CDR1 is SEHNR and CDR2 is FQNEAQ (reference sequence). CDR3 loop: CARQTAGRGLYLREQYF. The CDR3 DNA sequence: TGTGCCAGGCAGACCGCGGGGAGGGGGCTTTATCTGCGGGAGCAGTACTTC.

This clonotype has only a few counts. The chain employs TRBV15 and TRBJ2-7; TRBD2 aligns across 7 bases. This CDR3 has 17 amino acids. V dropped 0 bases and J dropped 3; count of bases not matched to a gene: 11. The germline CDR1 and CDR2 sequences are LNHNV and YYDKDF (reference sequence). In nucleotides, the CDR3 is TGTGCCACCAGCAGAGATCTGGCTAGCGGAGATCGCTACGAGCAGTACTTC. Translated: CATSRDLASGDRYEQYF.

This clonotype was recorded a few times. V gene TRBV6-5 combines with J gene TRBJ1-2; TRBD1 might be the D (6 bases). V lost 8 bases, J lost 4 bases, and 11 bases lay in between. The CDR3 consists of 12 residues. CDR1 is MNHEY and CDR2 is SVGAGI in the germline V gene. CDR3 DNA: TGTGCCAGCTGCAGGGGAACCTATGGCTACACCTTC. It encodes CASCRGTYGYTF.

This clonotype occurred a few times. The gene calls are TRBV29-1 and TRBJ1-1, with TRBD1 matching 10 bases. V shed 3 bases, J shed 5 bases, and the junction held 6 bases outside the gene matches. This CDR3 region has 14 residues. Germline CDR1 is SQVTM and CDR2 is ANQGSEA. The CDR3 sequence: CSVDPGQGRTEAFF. CDR3 coding DNA: TGCAGCGTTGACCCGGGACAGGGGAGGACTGAAGCTTTCTTT.

The V and J genes are TRBV12-3 or TRBV12-4 and TRBJ1-1; perhaps TRBD1 as D (6 bases). Trimming pared 6 bases from V and 5 bases from J, leaving 16 bases between. The CDR3 totals 14 residues. The CDR3 loop reads CASSSQGLETEAFF. CDR3 nucleotides: TGTGCCAGCAGCTCGCAGGGGCTAGAGACTGAAGCTTTCTTT.

V is TRBV5-6 and J is TRBJ2-5; D gene ambiguous. The CDR3 has 14 amino acids. V dropped 1 base and J dropped 3 bases, with 10 bases sitting between them. The germline gives CDR1 SGHDT, CDR2 YYEEEE. The CDR3 sequence: CASSLQASKETQYF. The CDR3 nucleotides are TGTGCCAGCAGCTTGCAGGCGTCCAAAGAGACCCAGTACTTC. The entire variable domain, with the rest obtained from reference TRBV5-6 and TRBJ2-5, is as follows: DAGVTQSPTHLIKTRGQQVTLRCSPKSGHDTVSWYQQALGQGPQFIFQYYEEEERQRGNFPDRFSGHQFPNYSSELNVNALLLGDSALYLCASSLQASKETQYFGPGTRLLVL.

Ten or more counts support this clonotype. The rearrangement joins TRBV15 to TRBJ2-5, with no clear D. Deletions cut 0 bases from V and 5 bases from J, with 10 bases between. Germline V gene data show CDR1 as LNHNV and CDR2 as YYDKDF (reference sequence). CDR3 size: 14 residues. The CDR3 bases are TGTGCCACCAGCAGAGATAGATTGTGGGAGACCCAGTACTTC. As protein: CATSRDRLWETQYF.

This clonotype turned up a few times. J is TRBJ2-1 and V is TRBV5-1, with 8 bases fitting TRBD2. Germline CDR1 SGHRS, CDR2 YFSETQ. The CDR3 sequence is 15 residues long. V lost 0 bases, J lost 6 bases, and 5 bases stayed unmatched. In DNA form, the CDR3 reads TGCGCCAGCAGCTTGGACGGGACTAGTTTCAATGAGCAGTTCTTC. Amino acids: CASSLDGTSFNEQFF.

This clonotype was observed a handful of times. V is TRBV6-2 or TRBV6-3 and J is TRBJ2-7; 10 positions match TRBD2. The CDR3 loop spans 14 amino acids. Germline values: CDR1 MNHEY, CDR2 SVGEGT. The J segment lost 3 bases and the V segment lost 11 bases, leaving 10 bases of the junction unmatched. CDR3 protein: CAGRTSGRGYEQYF. The CDR3 DNA reads as TGTGCCGGCCGGACTAGCGGTAGGGGCTACGAGCAGTACTTC.

Turning to this clonotype: One junction end does not reproduce the germline sequence, and a read error may be involved. The chain has TRBV20-1 and TRBJ2-7, with 13 bases identical to TRBD2. Germline V gene sequence: CDR1 DFQATT, CDR2 SNEGSKA (reference sequence). The CDR3 has 17 amino acids. The CDR3 is CSARDVGTSGRAGEQYF. As DNA, the CDR3 is TGCAGTGCTAGAGATGTTGGAACTAGCGGGAGGGCCGGAGAGCAATACTTC.

The chain is built from TRBV3-1 and TRBJ2-3, with 8 bases that match TRBD2. The CDR3 loop spans 16 amino acids. Per the germline V gene, CDR1 is LGHDT and CDR2 is YNNKEL (reference sequence). Trimming removed 3 bases from V and 0 bases from J; junction bases left unmatched: 5. The CDR3 DNA follows: TGTGCCAGCAGCCAGGTAGCGGGGAGCAGCACAGATACGCAGTATTTT. It encodes CASSQVAGSSTDTQYF.

A few counts support this clonotype. This chain links TRBV5-1 with TRBJ2-5; D is ambiguous. The CDR3 is made up of 12 amino acids. The germline gives CDR1 SGHRS, CDR2 YFSETQ. V lost 4 bases and J 0 bases, leaving 4 bases between the germline ends. The CDR3 bases are TGCGCCAGCAGCATATACCAAGAGACCCAGTACTTC. It codes for CASSIYQETQYF.

The rearrangement joins TRBV20-1 to TRBJ2-3; 8 bases agree with TRBD2. The V segment lost 5 bases and the J segment 5 bases; nucleotides outside the gene matches: 12. Germline CDR1 DFQATT, CDR2 SNEGSKA (reference sequence). The CDR3 length is 15 residues. CDR3 nucleotides: TGCAGTGCTGAATCCGGGGAACTAGCGGTAGATACGCAGTATTTT. Protein product: CSAESGELAVDTQYF.

This clonotype was recorded at least ten times. V is TRBV20-1 and J is TRBJ2-7; a weak D match, TRBD1 (5 bases). The V and J ends lost 3 bases and 4 bases respectively, with 7 bases between them. Germline V CDR1 and CDR2: DFQATT, SNEGSKA (reference sequence). This CDR3 is built from 11 residues. CDR3 protein: CSARGHYEQYF. The CDR3 nucleotides read TGCAGTGCTAGGGGGCATTACGAGCAGTACTTC.

The rearrangement links TRBV6-1 to TRBJ2-5; D is perhaps TRBD2 (5 bases). Trimming pared 2 bases from V and 3 bases from J, leaving 13 bases between. The germline V gene encodes CDR1 MNHNS and CDR2 SASEGT. The CDR3 consists of 15 residues. The CDR3 sequence: CASSETRTGKETQYF. The CDR3 bases are TGTGCCAGCAGTGAAACCCGGACGGGAAAAGAGACCCAGTACTTC.

The chain links TRBV20-1 to TRBJ2-7; 9 bases are a match to TRBD1. Germline CDR1 is DFQATT and CDR2 is SNEGSKA (reference sequence). This CDR3 is built from 16 residues. Trimming at V came to 6 bases and at J to 1 base, leaving 13 bases not matched to a gene. The CDR3 reads CSAGGQGSALSYEQYF. CDR3 bases: TGCAGTGCGGGGGGACAGGGAAGTGCACTATCCTACGAGCAGTACTTC.

This chain connects TRBV6-1 to TRBJ2-3, with 7 bases identical to TRBD1. The germline V gene encodes CDR1 MNHNS and CDR2 SASEGT. The junction had 12 bases not matched to a gene; V was cut back by 7 bases and J by 2 bases. The CDR3 totals 16 residues. The CDR3 coding sequence is TGTGCCAGCAAAATCTTAGGGGGCACTGACACAGATACGCAGTATTTT. This translates into CASKILGGTDTDTQYF.

The chain couples TRBV7-8 to TRBJ2-1, with D hard to call. Trimming stripped 0 bases from V and 9 bases from J, with 9 bases between. CDR3 length: 13 residues. Germline V CDR1 and CDR2: SGHVS, FQNEAQ. CDR3 in amino acids: CASSLAGWGEQFF. The CDR3 bases are TGTGCCAGCAGCTTAGCGGGTTGGGGTGAGCAGTTCTTC.

This clonotype has a count of ten or more. V gene TRBV9 combines with J gene TRBJ2-1, with 8 bases fitting TRBD1. With V trimmed by 4 bases and J by 2 bases, 5 bases remained unmatched. CDR3 length: 15 amino acids. Per the germline V gene, CDR1 is SGDLS and CDR2 is YYNGEE. The CDR3 reads CASSLGTGTYNEQFF. The CDR3 nucleotides are TGTGCCAGCAGCCTCGGGACAGGTACCTACAATGAGCAGTTCTTC.

This clonotype showed up many times. The J gene is TRBJ2-1, the V gene TRBV29-1, with 9 bases fitting TRBD1. This CDR3 is 13 amino acids long. Germline trimming cut 0 bases from V and 7 bases from J; bases unmatched to any gene: 1. Per the germline V gene, CDR1 is SQVTM and CDR2 is ANQGSEA. The CDR3 coding sequence is TGCAGCGTTGAAGAACAGGGGGCGAATGAGCAGTTCTTC. Amino acids: CSVEEQGANEQFF.

The rearrangement joins TRBV12-3 or TRBV12-4 to TRBJ1-1, with 9 bases aligning to TRBD1. CDR3 size: 13 residues. V was clipped by 6 bases and J by 5 bases; unmatched bases: 4. CDR3 DNA sequence: TGTGCCAGCAGGGGGACAGGGTGGACTGAAGCTTTCTTT. Residues: CASRGTGWTEAFF.

The table lists this clonotype with a few counts. The chain uses TRBV29-1 and TRBJ2-7; D possibly corresponds to TRBD2 (5 bases). V lost 4 bases and J 2 bases, leaving 12 bases between the germline ends. The germline CDR1 and CDR2 sequences are SQVTM and ANQGSEA. The CDR3 is made up of 13 amino acids. CDR3 residues: CSVVETTAYEQYF. CDR3 DNA: TGCAGCGTTGTTGAGACTACTGCCTACGAGCAGTACTTC.

The chain has TRBV23-1 and TRBJ1-6; 12 nucleotides match TRBD1. TRBV23-1 is filed as an ORF, its function uncertain. The CDR3 contains 21 residues. V lost 1 base and J lost 2; bases outside the gene matches: 12. This CDR3 reads CASSQLRGGTGGDPYNSPLHF. CDR3 bases: TGCGCCAGCAGTCAATTGCGGGGAGGGACAGGGGGCGACCCCTATAATTCACCCCTCCACTTT.

The rearrangement links TRBV12-5 to TRBJ2-3, with 7 bases identical to TRBD2. The CDR3 sequence is 15 residues long. The germline CDR1 and CDR2 sequences are LGHNT and FRNRAP. Trimming took 2 bases from V and 3 from J; bases not matched to a gene: 5. CDR3 in amino acids: CASGLSGGETDTQYF. In nucleotides, the CDR3 is TGTGCTAGTGGTTTGTCGGGAGGTGAAACAGATACGCAGTATTTT.

This chain joins TRBV4-1 and TRBJ2-1; TRBD2 is a possible D gene (7 bases). The CDR3 is made up of 15 amino acids. Germline V lookup: CDR1 MGHRA, CDR2 YSYEKL. The V and J ends lost 1 base and 2 bases respectively, with 9 bases between them. Written as DNA, the CDR3 is TGCGCCAGCAGCCAAGGGGGGGGCCCCTACAATGAGCAGTTCTTC. This translates into CASSQGGGPYNEQFF.

The chain joins TRBV28 to TRBJ1-4; 12 bases align to TRBD1. Germline loops: CDR1 MDHEN, CDR2 SYDVKM. Trimming cost V 6 bases and J 8 bases; bases outside gene matches: 4. This CDR3 has 14 amino acids. The CDR3 region is CASRLGQGAEKLFF. The CDR3 DNA reads as TGTGCCAGCAGGCTGGGACAGGGGGCAGAAAAACTGTTTTTT.